These 31 T cell receptor beta chains came from one sample sequenced in a study of cytomegalovirus exposure and HLA in healthy donors. Vbeta (60) and Jbeta (13) primers were used in the PCR. Data came from immunoSEQ multiplex PCR; TCRdb stores just in-frame clones and leaves some out. With 140,000 to 150,000 clones in the sample, the ten largest clones hold 0.96%. The sequencing input was PBMCs. These receptors were obtained from a male donor in good health and CMV-seronegative.

The chain has TRBV10-3 and TRBJ1-2; D gene ambiguous. Trimming removed 3 bases from V and 2 bases from J, with 4 bases in between. The V gene's germline CDR1 is ENHRY and CDR2 SYGVKD. The CDR3 runs 12 residues. The chain's CDR3 is CAISDRNYGYTF. For the CDR3, the DNA is TGTGCCATCAGTGACAGAAACTATGGCTACACCTTC.

V and J are TRBV4-1 and TRBJ2-7; no clear D. With 0 bases removed from V and 7 bases from J, the gap between germline ends came to 13 bases. Germline lookup yields CDR1 MGHRA and CDR2 YSYEKL. The CDR3 is 14 amino acids. Written as DNA, the CDR3 is TGCGCCAGCAGCCAAGAACGTGGAGACGCAGAGCAGTACTTC. Residues: CASSQERGDAEQYF.

J is TRBJ2-1 and V is TRBV4-2; TRBD2 matches at 11 bases. CDR1 is LGHNA, CDR2 YNFKEQ, per germline. CDR3 length: 17 amino acids. After removal of 3 bases from V and 8 bases from J, the junction contained 12 bases not matched to a gene. The CDR3 is CASSQGNSGGGRDEQFF. In DNA form, the CDR3 reads TGTGCCAGCAGCCAGGGCAATAGCGGGGGGGGGAGGGATGAGCAGTTCTTC.

In regard to this clone: This sample includes further DNA sequences coding for the same CDR3. The rearrangement joins TRBV27 to TRBJ2-7, with 9 bases identical to TRBD1. Trimming cost V 0 bases and J 3 bases; bases outside gene matches: 3. The CDR3 length is 15 residues. Per germline, CDR1 MNHEY and CDR2 SMNVEV (reference sequence). The CDR3 loop is CASSLSWDRVYEQYF. The CDR3, as DNA: TGTGCCAGCAGTTTATCTTGGGACAGGGTCTACGAGCAGTACTTC.

This sequence joins TRBV19 and TRBJ1-2; TRBD1 agrees at 7 bases. The CDR3 runs to 15 residues. CDR1 and CDR2 (germline): LNHDA, SQIVND (reference sequence). V lost 9 bases and J lost 1; bases outside the gene matches: 11. CDR3 coding DNA: TGTGCCAGCCGGGGCAGGGGGGAAAGTAACTATGGCTACACCTTC. Protein product: CASRGRGESNYGYTF.

The chain recombines TRBV6-1 with TRBJ2-1; 8 bases agree with TRBD2. This CDR3 is built from 15 residues. The J segment lost 8 bases and the V segment lost 7 bases, leaving 13 bases of the junction unmatched. The V gene's germline CDR1 is MNHNS and CDR2 SASEGT. The CDR3 is CASKLKREYSHEQFF. The DNA of the CDR3 is TGTGCCAGCAAACTGAAGCGGGAGTATAGCCATGAGCAGTTCTTC.

The V call is TRBV30, the J call TRBJ1-1; no definite D call. Germline CDR1 reads GTSNPN; CDR2 reads SVGIG (reference sequence). The CDR3 consists of 13 residues. Trimming stripped 7 bases from V and 2 bases from J, with 14 bases between. The CDR3 region is CALSPRGNTEAFF. Here the CDR3 DNA reads TGTGCCTTATCCCCCCGGGGTAACACTGAAGCTTTCTTT.

The gene calls are TRBV4-3 and TRBJ2-7, with 9 bases identical to TRBD1. The CDR3 has 15 residues. The V gene end was trimmed by 4 bases and the J gene end by 5 bases; junction bases not matched to a gene: 9. The germline V gene encodes CDR1 LGHNA and CDR2 YSLEER. CDR3 sequence reads: CASSLRDRAPDEQYF. In DNA form, the CDR3 reads TGCGCCAGCAGCCTCCGGGACAGGGCCCCGGACGAGCAGTACTTC.

The chain carries TRBV28 and TRBJ2-2, with D possibly TRBD1 on 6 matching bases. CDR3 length: 16 residues. Germline-derived CDR1 and CDR2 are MDHEN and SYDVKM. The V gene lost 7 bases and the J gene lost 2 bases, with 17 bases spanning the gap. CDR3 bases: TGTGCCAGCACTCATACAGGACAGATAAACACCGGGGAGCTGTTTTTT. It yields the protein CASTHTGQINTGELFF. The full variable domain, rest sourced from reference TRBV28 and TRBJ2-2, is DVKVTQSSRYLVKRTGEKVFLECVQDMDHENMFWYRQDPGLGLRLIYFSYDVKMKEKGDIPEGYSVSREKKERFSLILESASTNQTSMYLCASTHTGQINTGELFFGEGSRLTVL.

The chain is built from TRBV9 and TRBJ2-7; a weak D match, TRBD1 (5 bases). In germline, CDR1 is SGDLS, CDR2 YYNGEE. Trimming took off 4 bases at V and 0 bases at J, with 17 bases between the two ends. The CDR3 is 16 amino acids. CDR3 residues: CASSPPPGQSSYEQYF. CDR3 nucleotides: TGTGCCAGCAGCCCGCCCCCAGGGCAGAGCTCCTACGAGCAGTACTTC.

The V call is TRBV5-1, the J call TRBJ2-5; D remains unclear. The closer fit of TRBJ2-7 to the DNA end suggests the J call may be wrong. The CDR3 extends over 11 amino acids. Germline loops: CDR1 SGHRS, CDR2 YFSETQ. Written as DNA, the CDR3 is TGCGCCAGCAGCTTGGGAGGCGAGCAGTACTTC. Amino acids: CASSLGGEQYF.

J is TRBJ1-6 and V is TRBV6-5; 9 bases are a match to TRBD1. This CDR3 contains 14 residues. From germline, CDR1 is MNHEY and CDR2 SVGAGI. V was clipped by 6 bases and J by 9 bases; unmatched bases: 6. The CDR3 coding sequence is TGTGCCAGCAGCAGGGACAGGGAGACTTCACCCCTCCACTTT. The encoded protein is CASSRDRETSPLHF.

This chain joins TRBV2 and TRBJ2-7; TRBD1 agrees at 9 bases. Germline lookup yields CDR1 SNHLY and CDR2 FYNNEI. V lost 6 bases and J lost 7; bases outside the gene matches: 10. The CDR3 loop spans 14 amino acids. The CDR3 reads CASRGLQGAGEQYF. DNA of the CDR3: TGTGCCAGCAGGGGTTTACAGGGGGCAGGTGAGCAGTACTTC.

The chain has TRBV7-9 and TRBJ1-2, with D possibly TRBD1 on 5 matching bases. V dropped 1 base and J dropped 4 bases, with 13 bases sitting between them. CDR1 is SEHNR, CDR2 FQNEAQ, per germline (reference sequence). This CDR3 has 15 residues. This chain's CDR3 is CASSLEAGTSYGYTF. Written as DNA, the CDR3 is TGTGCCAGCAGCTTAGAAGCAGGGACTTCCTATGGCTACACCTTC.

V is TRBV30 and J is TRBJ1-3; the D is unclear. This CDR3 is built from 15 residues. Germline CDR1 is GTSNPN and CDR2 is SVGIG (reference sequence). The V and J ends lost 3 bases and 2 bases respectively, with 14 bases between them. CDR3 coding DNA: TGTGCCTGGAGCTTATGGCGGGGTCCTGGAAACACCATATATTTT. Protein product: CAWSLWRGPGNTIYF.

The gene calls are TRBV2 and TRBJ2-7, with 10 nucleotides matching TRBD1. The CDR3 extends over 14 amino acids. Germline loops: CDR1 SNHLY, CDR2 FYNNEI. With 4 bases clipped from V and 0 bases from J, the junction kept 0 bases outside the gene matches. The CDR3 DNA sequence: TGTGCCAGCAGTGGACAGGGGGCCTCCTACGAGCAGTACTTC. Translated, it gives CASSGQGASYEQYF. Based on the CDR3 plus reference TRBV2 and TRBJ2-7, the full variable domain is EPEVTQTPSHQVTQMGQEVILRCVPISNHLYFYWYRQILGQKVEFLVSFYNNEISEKSEIFDDQFSVERPDGSNFTLKIRSTKLEDSAMYFCASSGQGASYEQYFGPGTRLTVT.

The chain couples TRBV28 to TRBJ2-1, with TRBD1 matching 11 bases. Per germline, CDR1 MDHEN and CDR2 SYDVKM. J lost 3 bases, V lost 6 bases, and 4 bases had no gene match. This CDR3 region has 15 residues. CDR3 coding DNA: TGTGCCAGCAGCCCGGACAGGGGGCTCTACAATGAGCAGTTCTTC. This sequence encodes CASSPDRGLYNEQFF.

DNA for the CDR3: TGTGCCAGCAGCTTAGGTGGGACTCACTCCTACGAGCAGTACTTC. It specifies CASSLGGTHSYEQYF. V gene TRBV13 combines with J gene TRBJ2-7, with D possibly matching TRBD2 (6 bases). The CDR3 has 15 amino acids. V was clipped by 0 bases and J by 0 bases, with 9 bases between them. CDR1 PRHDT and CDR2 FYEKMQ come from the germline V gene (reference sequence). Combining the CDR3 with reference TRBV13 and TRBJ2-7 gives the whole variable domain AAGVIQSPRHLIKEKRETATLKCYPIPRHDTVYWYQQGPGQDPQFLISFYEKMQSDKGSIPDRFSAQQFSDYHSELNMSSLELGDSALYFCASSLGGTHSYEQYFGPGTRLTVT.

The chain carries TRBV28 and TRBJ2-2; a possible D gene is TRBD1 (7 bases). The V end lost 3 bases, the J end lost 4 bases, and 12 bases lay between the germline ends. CDR3 length: 15 amino acids. The germline V gene has CDR1 MDHEN and CDR2 SYDVKM. The CDR3 coding sequence is TGTGCCAGCAGTTTGCGGCAGGGGGGCACCGGGGAGCTGTTTTTT. Its protein is CASSLRQGGTGELFF. Drawing the rest from reference TRBV28 and TRBJ2-2, the complete variable domain is DVKVTQSSRYLVKRTGEKVFLECVQDMDHENMFWYRQDPGLGLRLIYFSYDVKMKEKGDIPEGYSVSREKKERFSLILESASTNQTSMYLCASSLRQGGTGELFFGEGSRLTVL.

The V and J genes are TRBV5-1 and TRBJ2-5; 9 positions match TRBD2. This CDR3 is 14 amino acids long. The V and J ends lost 1 base and 2 bases, in that order; junction bases with no gene match: 0. The germline CDR1 and CDR2 sequences are SGHRS and YFSETQ. The DNA of the CDR3 is TGCGCCAGCAGCTTGACTAGCGGGCAAGAGACCCAGTACTTC. Translation: CASSLTSGQETQYF.

The chain uses TRBV5-6 and TRBJ1-1; a possible D gene is TRBD1 (6 bases). The CDR3 extends over 15 amino acids. CDR1 and CDR2 from the germline V gene are SGHDT and YYEEEE. V lost 0 bases and J 1 base, leaving 10 bases between the germline ends. The CDR3 nucleotides read TGTGCCAGCAGCTTGGGGACAGCTTGGAACACTGAAGCTTTCTTT. This codes for CASSLGTAWNTEAFF.

The rearrangement links TRBV18 to TRBJ1-3; 7 bases are a match to TRBD1. Germline lookup yields CDR1 KGHSH and CDR2 LQKENI. Trimming cost V 3 bases and J 2 bases; bases outside gene matches: 1. The CDR3 runs 14 residues. CDR3 in amino acids: CASSPQGAGNTIYF. Written as DNA, the CDR3 is TGTGCCAGCTCACCCCAGGGGGCTGGAAACACCATATATTTT.

The genes are TRBV30 and TRBJ1-3; 10 nucleotides align to TRBD1. The CDR3 extends over 15 amino acids. V dropped 1 base and J dropped 6; count of bases not matched to a gene: 6. CDR1 is GTSNPN and CDR2 is SVGIG in the germline V gene (reference sequence). The chain's CDR3 is CAWSGVDRGLNTIYF. The DNA for the CDR3 is TGTGCCTGGAGTGGGGTTGACAGGGGGCTAAACACCATATATTTT.

J is TRBJ1-5 and V is TRBV6-5; D is undetermined. Trimming shortened V by 2 bases and J by 4 bases, and 12 bases separated the two germline ends. CDR3 length: 15 residues. Germline V gene lookup returns CDR1 MNHEY and CDR2 SVGAGI. The CDR3 sequence is CASSYGPGGNQPQHF. The DNA for the CDR3 is TGTGCCAGCAGTTACGGGCCTGGTGGTAATCAGCCCCAGCATTTT.

The chain couples TRBV7-2 to TRBJ2-3, with 12 bases fitting TRBD2. V lost 5 bases, J lost 1 base, and 4 bases stayed unmatched. The CDR3 spans 16 residues. Germline V lookup: CDR1 SGHTA, CDR2 FQGNSA. The CDR3 region is CASSHTSGGRTDTQYF. In DNA form, the CDR3 reads TGTGCCAGCAGCCATACTAGCGGGGGGCGCACAGATACGCAGTATTTT.

Written as DNA, the CDR3 is TGTGCCAGCAGTGCAGGGCCCTACGAGCAGTACTTC. Translation gives CASSAGPYEQYF. The chain combines TRBV28 with TRBJ2-7; TRBD1 is a possible D gene (5 bases). CDR3 length: 12 amino acids. Trimming cost V 5 bases and J 2 bases, with 7 bases left between them. Germline V gene data show CDR1 as MDHEN and CDR2 as SYDVKM.

The chain recombines TRBV5-1 with TRBJ2-7; weak D call: TRBD1 (6 bases). The CDR3 consists of 14 residues. Deletions cut 3 bases from V and 3 bases from J, with 13 bases between. From germline, CDR1 is SGHRS and CDR2 YFSETQ. The CDR3 DNA reads TGCGCCAGCAGCTCCGACAGGTTCTTCTACGAGCAGTACTTC. Amino acid sequence: CASSSDRFFYEQYF.

The rearrangement joins TRBV23-1 to TRBJ1-6; 8 bases are a match to TRBD1. TRBV23-1 is noted as an ORF with a role that remains uncertain. Trimming took 4 bases from V and 7 from J; bases not matched to a gene: 6. CDR3 length equals 15 residues. The CDR3 sequence: CASSPDRDLNSPLHF. Written as DNA, the CDR3 is TGCGCCAGCAGTCCGGACAGGGATTTGAATTCACCCCTCCACTTT.

The chain is built from TRBV30 and TRBJ1-3, with 9 nucleotides matching TRBD1. Trimming took 3 bases from V and 0 from J; bases not matched to a gene: 9. Germline loops: CDR1 GTSNPN, CDR2 SVGIG (reference sequence). The CDR3 totals 17 residues. The CDR3 DNA reads as TGTGCCTGGAGAGAGGGGACAGGGATCCTCTCTGGAAACACCATATATTTT. Its translation is CAWREGTGILSGNTIYF.

The chain combines TRBV2 with TRBJ1-2; 10 nucleotides line up with TRBD1. This CDR3 spans 17 amino acids. Germline V gene data show CDR1 as SNHLY and CDR2 as FYNNEI. The J segment lost 6 bases and the V segment lost 4 bases, leaving 14 bases of the junction unmatched. CDR3 protein: CASSGTWTGGRVHGYTF. Written as DNA, the CDR3 is TGTGCCAGCAGTGGGACCTGGACAGGGGGACGCGTGCATGGCTACACCTTC.

This chain uses TRBV4-2 with TRBJ1-1; D is uncertain. The V gene's germline CDR1 is LGHNA and CDR2 YNFKEQ. The CDR3 contains 16 residues. V was pared by 0 bases and J by 1 base, with 12 bases between. CDR3: CASSQEKLVANTEAFF. The CDR3 region has the DNA TGTGCCAGCAGCCAAGAAAAATTGGTAGCGAACACTGAAGCTTTCTTT.